The T cell receptor (beta chain) described here comes from a study of beta chain features in type 1 diabetes. Study-wide results and caveats: All four CD4+ subsets from Type 1 diabetes patients carried moderately but significantly shorter TCRB CDR3s.

CDR3 size: 10 residues. Trimming cost V 5 bases and J 10 bases, with 11 bases left between them. Per germline, CDR1 DFQATT and CDR2 SNEGSKA (reference sequence). Heparinised blood was drawn once per donor, averaging around 120 mL. About this clone itself: Its specificity is not known.

Expressed TCRB transcripts were sequenced, since all the RNA that had been isolated was reverse transcribed. The method was immunoSEQ multiplex PCR; TCRdb's version includes in-frame clones alone and lacks a portion of them. The sample has nearly 700,000 clones, about an eighth seen once. The V call is TRBV20-1, the J call TRBJ1-1; D not certain. The source material was naive CD4+ T cells from blood. The TCR was taken from a man in his late teens or twenties with type 1 diabetes. The CDR3 DNA reads TGCAGTGCTCACCGGTCCGGAGCTTTCTTT. It yields the protein CSAHRSGAFF.